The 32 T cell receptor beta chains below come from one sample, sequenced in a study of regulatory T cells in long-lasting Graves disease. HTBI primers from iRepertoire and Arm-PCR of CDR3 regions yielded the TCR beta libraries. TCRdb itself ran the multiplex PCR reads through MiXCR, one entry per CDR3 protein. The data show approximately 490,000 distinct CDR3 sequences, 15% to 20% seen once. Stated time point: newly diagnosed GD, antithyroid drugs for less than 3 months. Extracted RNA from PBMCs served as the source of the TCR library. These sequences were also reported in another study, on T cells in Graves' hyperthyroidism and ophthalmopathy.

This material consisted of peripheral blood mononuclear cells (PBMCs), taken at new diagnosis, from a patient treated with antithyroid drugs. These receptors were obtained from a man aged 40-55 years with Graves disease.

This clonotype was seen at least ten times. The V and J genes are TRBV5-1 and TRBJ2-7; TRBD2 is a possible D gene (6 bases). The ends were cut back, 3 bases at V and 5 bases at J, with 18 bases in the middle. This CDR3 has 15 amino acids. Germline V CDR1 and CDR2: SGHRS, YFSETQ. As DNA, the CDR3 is TGCGCCAGCAGCTGGCGGGACTCCTCTTCGAACGAGCAGTACTTC. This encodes CASSWRDSSSNEQYF.

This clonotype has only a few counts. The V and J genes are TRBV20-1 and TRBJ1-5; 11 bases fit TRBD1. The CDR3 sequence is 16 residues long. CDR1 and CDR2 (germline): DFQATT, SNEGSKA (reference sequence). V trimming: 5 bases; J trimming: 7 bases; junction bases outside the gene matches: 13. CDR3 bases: TGCAGTGCTCGGACAGGGGGCCCCGATCCATTCCAGCCCCAGCATTTT. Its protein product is CSARTGGPDPFQPQHF.

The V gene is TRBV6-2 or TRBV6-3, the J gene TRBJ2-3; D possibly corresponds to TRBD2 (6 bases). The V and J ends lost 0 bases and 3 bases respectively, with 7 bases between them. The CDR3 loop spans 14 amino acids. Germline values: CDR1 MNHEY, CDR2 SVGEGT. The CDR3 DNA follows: TGTGCCAGCAGTTACTCGGGGGGTACAGATACGCAGTATTTT. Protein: CASSYSGGTDTQYF.

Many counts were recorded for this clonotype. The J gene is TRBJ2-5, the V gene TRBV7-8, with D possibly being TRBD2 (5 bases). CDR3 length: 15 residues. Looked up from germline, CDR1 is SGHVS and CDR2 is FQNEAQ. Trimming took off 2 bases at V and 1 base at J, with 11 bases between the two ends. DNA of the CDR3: TGTGCCAGCAGCTTATATGGTAGCGTCCAAGAGACCCAGTACTTC. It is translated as CASSLYGSVQETQYF.

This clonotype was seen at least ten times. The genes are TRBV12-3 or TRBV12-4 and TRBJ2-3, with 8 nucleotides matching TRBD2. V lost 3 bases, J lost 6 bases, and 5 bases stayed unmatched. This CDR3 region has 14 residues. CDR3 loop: CASSFGLAEDTQYF. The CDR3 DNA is TGTGCCAGCAGTTTTGGACTAGCAGAGGATACGCAGTATTTT.

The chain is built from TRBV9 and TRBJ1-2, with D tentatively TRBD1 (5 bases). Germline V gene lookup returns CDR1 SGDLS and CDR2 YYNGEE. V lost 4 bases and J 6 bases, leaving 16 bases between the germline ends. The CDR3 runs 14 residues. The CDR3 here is CASSPPGADNGYTF. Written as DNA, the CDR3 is TGTGCCAGCAGCCCCCCCGGGGCGGATAATGGCTACACCTTC.

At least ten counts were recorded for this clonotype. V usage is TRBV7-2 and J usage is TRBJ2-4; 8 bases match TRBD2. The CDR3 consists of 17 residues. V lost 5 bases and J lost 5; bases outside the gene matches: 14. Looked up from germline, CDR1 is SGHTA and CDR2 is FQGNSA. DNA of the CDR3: TGTGCCAGCAGCGACCTACCGGGACTAGGGCCGGAAAACATTCAGTACTTC. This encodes CASSDLPGLGPENIQYF.

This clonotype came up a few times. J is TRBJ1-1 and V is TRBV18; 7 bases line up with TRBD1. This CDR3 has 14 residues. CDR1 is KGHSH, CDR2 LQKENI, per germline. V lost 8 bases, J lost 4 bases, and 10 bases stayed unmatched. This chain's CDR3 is CASTQYRGGTEAFF. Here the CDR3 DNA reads TGTGCCAGCACACAATACAGGGGAGGCACTGAAGCTTTCTTT.

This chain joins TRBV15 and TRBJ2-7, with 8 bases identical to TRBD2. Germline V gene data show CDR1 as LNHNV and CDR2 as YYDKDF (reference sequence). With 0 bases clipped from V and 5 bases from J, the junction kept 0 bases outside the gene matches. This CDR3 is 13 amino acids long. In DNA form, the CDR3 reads TGTGCCACCAGCAGAGAAGCGGGGGACGAGCAGTACTTC. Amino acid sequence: CATSREAGDEQYF.

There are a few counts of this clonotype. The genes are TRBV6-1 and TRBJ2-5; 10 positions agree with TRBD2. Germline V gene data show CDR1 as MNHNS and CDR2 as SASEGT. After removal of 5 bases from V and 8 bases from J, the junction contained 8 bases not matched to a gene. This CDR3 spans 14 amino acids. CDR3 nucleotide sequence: TGTGCCAGCAGTCGCTTAGCGGGAGGAAGTACCCAGTACTTC. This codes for CASSRLAGGSTQYF.

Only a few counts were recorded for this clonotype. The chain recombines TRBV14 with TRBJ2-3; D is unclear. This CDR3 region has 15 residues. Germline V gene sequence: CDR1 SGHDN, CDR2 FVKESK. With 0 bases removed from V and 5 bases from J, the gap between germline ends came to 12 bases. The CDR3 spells CASSQDMRGRDTQYF. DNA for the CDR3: TGTGCCAGCAGCCAAGATATGCGTGGCAGAGATACGCAGTATTTT.

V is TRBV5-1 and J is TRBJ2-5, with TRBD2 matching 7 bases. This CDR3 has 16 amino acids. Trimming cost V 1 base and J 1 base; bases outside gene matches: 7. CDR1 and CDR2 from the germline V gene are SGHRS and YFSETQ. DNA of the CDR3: TGCGCCAGCAGCTTGAGGCCTGGCGGGAGCCAAGAGACCCAGTACTTC. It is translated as CASSLRPGGSQETQYF.

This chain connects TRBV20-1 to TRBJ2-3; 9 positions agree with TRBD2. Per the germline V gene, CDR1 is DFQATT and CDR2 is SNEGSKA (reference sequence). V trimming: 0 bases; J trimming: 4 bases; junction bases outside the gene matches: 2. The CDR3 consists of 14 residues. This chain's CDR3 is CSARDSGSPDTQYF. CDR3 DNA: TGCAGTGCTAGAGATAGCGGGAGCCCAGATACGCAGTATTTT.

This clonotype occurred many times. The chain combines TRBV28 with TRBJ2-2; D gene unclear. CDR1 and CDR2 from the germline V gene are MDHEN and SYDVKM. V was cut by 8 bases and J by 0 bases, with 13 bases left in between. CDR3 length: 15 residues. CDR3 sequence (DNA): TGTGCCAGCCGTGAGTGGACCACGAACACCGGGGAGCTGTTTTTT. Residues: CASREWTTNTGELFF.

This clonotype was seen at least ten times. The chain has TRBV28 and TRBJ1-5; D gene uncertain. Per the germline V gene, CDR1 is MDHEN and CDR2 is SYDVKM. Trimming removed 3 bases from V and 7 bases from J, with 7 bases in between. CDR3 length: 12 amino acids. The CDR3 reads CASSLPQQPQHF. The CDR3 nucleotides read TGTGCCAGCAGTTTGCCCCAACAGCCCCAGCATTTT.

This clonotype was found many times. This CDR3 is CSARAIAGSSYNEQFF. The CDR3 nucleotides are TGCAGTGCTAGGGCTATAGCGGGAAGCTCCTACAATGAGCAGTTCTTC. J is TRBJ2-1 and V is TRBV20-1; 8 bases match TRBD2. The V gene end was trimmed by 3 bases and the J gene end by 0 bases; junction bases not matched to a gene: 7. CDR1 DFQATT and CDR2 SNEGSKA come from the germline V gene (reference sequence). The length of the CDR3 is 16 residues.

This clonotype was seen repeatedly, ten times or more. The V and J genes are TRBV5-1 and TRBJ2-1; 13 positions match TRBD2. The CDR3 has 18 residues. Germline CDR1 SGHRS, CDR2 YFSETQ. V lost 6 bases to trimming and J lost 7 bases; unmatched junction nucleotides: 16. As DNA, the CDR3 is TGCGCCAGCACGCAGGACAGGATTGGACTAGCGGGAGTTAATGAGCAGTTCTTC. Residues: CASTQDRIGLAGVNEQFF.

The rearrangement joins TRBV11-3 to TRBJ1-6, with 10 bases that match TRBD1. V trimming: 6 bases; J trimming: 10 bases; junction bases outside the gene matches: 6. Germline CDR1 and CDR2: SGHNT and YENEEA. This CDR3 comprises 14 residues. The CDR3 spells CASRSGTGESPLHF. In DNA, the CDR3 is TGTGCCAGCAGATCCGGGACAGGGGAATCACCCCTCCACTTT.

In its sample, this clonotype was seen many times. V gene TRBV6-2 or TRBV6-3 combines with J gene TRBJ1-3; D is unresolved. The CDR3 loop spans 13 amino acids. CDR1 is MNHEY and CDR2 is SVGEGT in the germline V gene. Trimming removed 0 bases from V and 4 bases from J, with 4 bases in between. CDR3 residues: CASSYSEGNTIYF. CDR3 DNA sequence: TGTGCCAGCAGTTACTCGGAGGGAAACACCATATATTTT.

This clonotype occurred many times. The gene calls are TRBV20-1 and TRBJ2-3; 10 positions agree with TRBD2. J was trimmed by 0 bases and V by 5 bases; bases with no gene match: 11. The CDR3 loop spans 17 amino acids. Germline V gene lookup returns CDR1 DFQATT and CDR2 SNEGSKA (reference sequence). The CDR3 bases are TGCAGTGCTTCCCGAACAACTAGCGGGACTAGCACAGATACGCAGTATTTT. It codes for CSASRTTSGTSTDTQYF.

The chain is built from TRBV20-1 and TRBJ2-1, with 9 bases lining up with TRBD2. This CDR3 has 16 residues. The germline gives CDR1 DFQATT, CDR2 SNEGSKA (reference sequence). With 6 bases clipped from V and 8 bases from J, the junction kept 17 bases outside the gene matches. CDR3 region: CSAPKFDSGSWDEQFF. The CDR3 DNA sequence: TGCAGTGCCCCCAAATTTGATAGCGGGAGTTGGGATGAGCAGTTCTTC.

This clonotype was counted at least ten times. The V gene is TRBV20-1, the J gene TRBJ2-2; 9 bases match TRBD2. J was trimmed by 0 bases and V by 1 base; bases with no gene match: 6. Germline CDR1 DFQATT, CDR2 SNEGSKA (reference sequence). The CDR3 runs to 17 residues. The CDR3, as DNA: TGCAGTGCTAGAGGTCTAGCGGGAAACGCGAACACCGGGGAGCTGTTTTTT. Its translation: CSARGLAGNANTGELFF.

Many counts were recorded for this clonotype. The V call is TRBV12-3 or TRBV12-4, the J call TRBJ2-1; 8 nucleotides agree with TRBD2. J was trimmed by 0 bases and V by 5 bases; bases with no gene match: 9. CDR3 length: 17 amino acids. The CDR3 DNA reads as TGTGCCAGCAGTAATAAACTAGCGGAGACCTCCTACAATGAGCAGTTCTTC. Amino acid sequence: CASSNKLAETSYNEQFF.

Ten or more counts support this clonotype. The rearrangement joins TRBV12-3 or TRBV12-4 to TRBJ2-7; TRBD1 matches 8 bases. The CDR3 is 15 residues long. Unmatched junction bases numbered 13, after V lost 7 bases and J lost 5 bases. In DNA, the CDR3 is TGTGCCAGCACCCCGACTCGCAGGGGGCAAGACGAGCAGTACTTC. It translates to CASTPTRRGQDEQYF.

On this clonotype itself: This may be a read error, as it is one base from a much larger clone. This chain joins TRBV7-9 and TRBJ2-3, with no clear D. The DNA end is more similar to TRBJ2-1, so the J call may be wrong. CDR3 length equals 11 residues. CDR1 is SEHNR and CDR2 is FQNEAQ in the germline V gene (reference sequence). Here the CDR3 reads CASSTTETQFF. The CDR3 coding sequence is TGTGCCAGCAGCACAACAGAGACCCAGTTCTTC.

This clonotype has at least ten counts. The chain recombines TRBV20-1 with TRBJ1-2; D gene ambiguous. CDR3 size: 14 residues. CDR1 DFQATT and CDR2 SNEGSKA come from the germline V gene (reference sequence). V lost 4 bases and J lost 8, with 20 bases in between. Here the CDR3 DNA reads TGCAGTGCTATTTCGCAGGAATTTACGGGGGGCTACACCTTC. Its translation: CSAISQEFTGGYTF.

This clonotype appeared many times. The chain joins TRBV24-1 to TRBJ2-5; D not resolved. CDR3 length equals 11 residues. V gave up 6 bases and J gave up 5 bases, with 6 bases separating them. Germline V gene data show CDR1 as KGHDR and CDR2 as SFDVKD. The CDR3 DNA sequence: TGTGCCACCAGTCTCGCGGAGACCCAGTACTTC. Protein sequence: CATSLAETQYF.

DNA of the CDR3: TGCGCCAGCAGCGCGGGACAGGGGAATGAGCAGTTCTTC. Protein product: CASSAGQGNEQFF. This rearrangement joins TRBV5-1 to TRBJ2-7, with 10 bases aligning to TRBD1. The J call may be faulty, since TRBJ2-1 better matches the DNA end. This CDR3 spans 13 amino acids. The germline V gene encodes CDR1 SGHRS and CDR2 YFSETQ.

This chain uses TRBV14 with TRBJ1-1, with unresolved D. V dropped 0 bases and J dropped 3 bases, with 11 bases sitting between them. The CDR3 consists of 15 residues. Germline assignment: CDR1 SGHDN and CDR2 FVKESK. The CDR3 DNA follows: TGTGCCAGCAGCCAAGAATGGGTGCTGGACACTGAAGCTTTCTTT. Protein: CASSQEWVLDTEAFF.

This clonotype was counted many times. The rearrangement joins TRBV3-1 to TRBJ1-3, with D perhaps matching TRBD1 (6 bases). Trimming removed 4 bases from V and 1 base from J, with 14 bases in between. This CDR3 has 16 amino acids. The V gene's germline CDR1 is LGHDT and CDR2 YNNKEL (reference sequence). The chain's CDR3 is CASSPDGGRSGNTIYF. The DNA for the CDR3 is TGTGCCAGCAGCCCGGATGGGGGCAGGTCTGGAAACACCATATATTTT. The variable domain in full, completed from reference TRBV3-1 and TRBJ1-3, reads DTAVSQTPKYLVTQMGNDKSIKCEQNLGHDTMYWYKQDSKKFLKIMFSYNNKELIINETVPNRFSPKSPDKAHLNLHINSLELGDSAVYFCASSPDGGRSGNTIYFGEGSWLTVV.

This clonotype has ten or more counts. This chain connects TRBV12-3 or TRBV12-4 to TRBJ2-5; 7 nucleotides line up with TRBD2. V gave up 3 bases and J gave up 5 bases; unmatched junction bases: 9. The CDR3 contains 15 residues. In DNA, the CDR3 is TGTGCCAGCAGTTTTCGCGGGAGCGGAGGGGAGACCCAGTACTTC. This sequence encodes CASSFRGSGGETQYF.

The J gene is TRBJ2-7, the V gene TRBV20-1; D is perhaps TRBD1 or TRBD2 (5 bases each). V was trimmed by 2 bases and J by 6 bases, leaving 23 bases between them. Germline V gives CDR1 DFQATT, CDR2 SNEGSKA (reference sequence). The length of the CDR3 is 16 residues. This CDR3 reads CSARHGGRLPSGEQYF. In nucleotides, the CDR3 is TGCAGTGCTAGACATGGGGGACGGCTACCCTCGGGCGAGCAGTACTTC.